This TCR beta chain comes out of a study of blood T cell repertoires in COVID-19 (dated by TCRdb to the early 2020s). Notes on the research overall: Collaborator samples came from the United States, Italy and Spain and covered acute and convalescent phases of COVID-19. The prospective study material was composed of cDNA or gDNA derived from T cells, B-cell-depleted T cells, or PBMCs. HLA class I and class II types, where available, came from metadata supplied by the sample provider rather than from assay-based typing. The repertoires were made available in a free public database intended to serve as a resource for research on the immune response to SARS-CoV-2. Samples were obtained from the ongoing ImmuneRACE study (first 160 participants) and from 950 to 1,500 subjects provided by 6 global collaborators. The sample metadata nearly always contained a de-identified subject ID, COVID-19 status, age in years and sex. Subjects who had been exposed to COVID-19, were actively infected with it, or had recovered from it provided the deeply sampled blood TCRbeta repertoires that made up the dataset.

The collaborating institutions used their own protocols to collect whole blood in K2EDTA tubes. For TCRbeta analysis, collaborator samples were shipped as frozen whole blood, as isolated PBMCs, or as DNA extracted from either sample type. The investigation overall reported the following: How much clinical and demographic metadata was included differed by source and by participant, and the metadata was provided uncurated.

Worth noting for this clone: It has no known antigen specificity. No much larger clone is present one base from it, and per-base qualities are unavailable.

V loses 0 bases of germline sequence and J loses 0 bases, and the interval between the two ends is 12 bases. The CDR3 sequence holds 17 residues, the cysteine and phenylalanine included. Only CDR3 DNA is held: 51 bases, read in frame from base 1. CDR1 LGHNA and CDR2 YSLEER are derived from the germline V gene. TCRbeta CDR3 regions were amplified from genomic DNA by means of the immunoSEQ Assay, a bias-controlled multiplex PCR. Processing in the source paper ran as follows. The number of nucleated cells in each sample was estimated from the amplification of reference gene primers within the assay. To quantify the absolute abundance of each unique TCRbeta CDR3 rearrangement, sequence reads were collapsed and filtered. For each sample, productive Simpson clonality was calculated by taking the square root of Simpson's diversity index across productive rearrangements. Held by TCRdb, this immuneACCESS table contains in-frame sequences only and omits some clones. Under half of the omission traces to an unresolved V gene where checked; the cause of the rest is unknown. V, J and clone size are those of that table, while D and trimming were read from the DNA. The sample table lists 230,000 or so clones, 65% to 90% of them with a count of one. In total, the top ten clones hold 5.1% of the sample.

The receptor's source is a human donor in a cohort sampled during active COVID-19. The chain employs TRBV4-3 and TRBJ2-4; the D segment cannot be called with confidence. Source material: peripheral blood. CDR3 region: CASSQDVPAEAKNIQYF. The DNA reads TGCGCCAGCAGCCAAGATGTACCTGCGGAAGCCAAAAACATTCAGTACTTC.